The 11 T cell receptor beta chains below all came from one sample that was sequenced in a study of blood T cell repertoires in COVID-19. Profiling relied on immunoSEQ multiplex PCR, and the TCRdb table lists in-frame clones only, not all of them. Of fewer than 250,000 clones listed, 88% are singletons. The sample comprised peripheral blood. These receptors originate from a man aged 70 or older with acute or convalescent COVID-19.

The rearrangement links TRBV29-1 to TRBJ2-3, with TRBD1 matching 7 bases. CDR3 size: 15 residues. Germline CDR1 is SQVTM and CDR2 is ANQGSEA. The V and J ends lost 1 base and 6 bases, in that order; junction bases with no gene match: 10. Here the CDR3 DNA reads TGCAGCGTTGAAGGGACAGGTTCATTGGTCGATACGCAGTATTTT. Translating gives CSVEGTGSLVDTQYF.

The rearrangement joins TRBV7-9 to TRBJ2-2; a possible D gene is TRBD1 (5 bases). The CDR3 has 14 residues. The ends were cut back, 3 bases at V and 3 bases at J, with 8 bases in the middle. Germline V gene lookup returns CDR1 SEHNR and CDR2 FQNEAQ (reference sequence). CDR3 in amino acids: CASSFGRDTGELFF. The CDR3 DNA is TGTGCCAGCAGCTTTGGCAGGGACACCGGGGAGCTGTTTTTT.

The chain couples TRBV18 to TRBJ2-5, with D possibly being TRBD2 (7 bases). V was cut by 6 bases and J by 3 bases, with 14 bases left in between. CDR3 length equals 14 residues. CDR1 is KGHSH, CDR2 LQKENI, per germline. The CDR3 loop is CASSRAGAEETQYF. CDR3 bases: TGTGCCAGCTCGCGGGCGGGGGCTGAAGAGACCCAGTACTTC.

This clone appeared many times. The CDR3 here is CASSNWDRVDYGYTF. The CDR3 DNA is TGTGCCAGCAGCAACTGGGACAGAGTCGACTATGGCTACACCTTC. V usage is TRBV6-5 and J usage is TRBJ1-2; 7 bases are a match to TRBD1. Trimming at V came to 6 bases and at J to 3 bases, leaving 10 bases not matched to a gene. This CDR3 spans 15 amino acids. From germline, CDR1 is MNHEY and CDR2 SVGAGI.

This clone appeared a single time. CDR3 amino acids: CASSLGRRGTQYF. The CDR3 bases are TGTGCCAGCAGCCTCGGACGGAGGGGGACCCAGTACTTC. This chain uses TRBV5-6 with TRBJ2-5; TRBD2 might be the D (6 bases). Germline lookup yields CDR1 SGHDT and CDR2 YYEEEE. V lost 4 bases to trimming and J lost 7 bases, with 14 bases between them. The CDR3 covers 13 residues. Full variable domain (outside the CDR3, taken from reference TRBV5-6 and TRBJ2-5): DAGVTQSPTHLIKTRGQQVTLRCSPKSGHDTVSWYQQALGQGPQFIFQYYEEEERQRGNFPDRFSGHQFPNYSSELNVNALLLGDSALYLCASSLGRRGTQYFGPGTRLLVL.

This clone appeared once. This chain links TRBV29-1 with TRBJ1-5; D possibly corresponds to TRBD1 (5 bases). In germline, CDR1 is SQVTM, CDR2 ANQGSEA. This CDR3 spans 14 amino acids. Trimming left V 6 bases short and J 6 bases short, with 18 bases between. The CDR3 is CSVSWGVQGQPQHF. Here the CDR3 DNA reads TGCAGCGTGTCTTGGGGGGTCCAGGGTCAGCCCCAGCATTTT.

This chain links TRBV6-5 with TRBJ1-2; D may be TRBD1 (5 bases). V shed 2 bases and J shed 6 bases, with 13 bases lying between them. Germline V CDR1 and CDR2: MNHEY, SVGAGI. The CDR3 loop spans 14 amino acids. The CDR3 loop is CASSYGRGGDGYTF. The CDR3 region has the DNA TGTGCCAGCAGTTACGGGAGGGGCGGGGATGGCTACACCTTC.

The V call is TRBV3-1 (or the pseudogene TRBV3-2), the J call TRBJ2-7; TRBD2 matches 10 bases. There are 17 residues in the CDR3. Trimming at V came to 0 bases and at J to 7 bases, leaving 12 bases not matched to a gene. CDR1 LGHDT and CDR2 YNNKEL come from the germline V gene (reference sequence). The CDR3, as DNA: TGTGCCAGCAGCCAAGACTGGGCTAGCGGGAGACGTGGGGAGCAGTACTTC. Protein product: CASSQDWASGRRGEQYF.

The chain couples TRBV3-1 (or the pseudogene TRBV3-2) to TRBJ2-7, with a tentative D call TRBD1 (6 bases). Between the trimmed V and J ends, which lost 1 base and 4 bases, there was a span of 14 bases. Germline assignment: CDR1 LGHDT and CDR2 YNNKEL (reference sequence). The CDR3 runs 15 residues. Here the CDR3 DNA reads TGTGCCAGCAGCCAAGGGGGGCCAGGGTTGTACGAGCAGTACTTC. Residues: CASSQGGPGLYEQYF.

V usage is TRBV5-4 and J usage is TRBJ2-1, with 15 bases fitting TRBD2. V was pared by 3 bases and J by 2 bases, with 3 bases of the junction left unmatched. The CDR3 contains 17 residues. Germline V gene data show CDR1 as SGHNT and CDR2 as YYREEE (reference sequence). The CDR3: CASSSGLAGGPYNEQFF. In DNA, the CDR3 is TGTGCCAGCAGCTCCGGACTAGCGGGAGGGCCCTACAATGAGCAGTTCTTC.

This chain uses TRBV2 with TRBJ1-5; D not certain. There are 15 residues in the CDR3. Germline assignment: CDR1 SNHLY and CDR2 FYNNEI. The germline V and J ends were trimmed by 5 bases and 1 base, with 12 bases remaining between them. The CDR3 protein is CASSPMTGSNQPQHF. The CDR3 nucleotides are TGTGCCAGCAGTCCAATGACTGGAAGCAATCAGCCCCAGCATTTT.